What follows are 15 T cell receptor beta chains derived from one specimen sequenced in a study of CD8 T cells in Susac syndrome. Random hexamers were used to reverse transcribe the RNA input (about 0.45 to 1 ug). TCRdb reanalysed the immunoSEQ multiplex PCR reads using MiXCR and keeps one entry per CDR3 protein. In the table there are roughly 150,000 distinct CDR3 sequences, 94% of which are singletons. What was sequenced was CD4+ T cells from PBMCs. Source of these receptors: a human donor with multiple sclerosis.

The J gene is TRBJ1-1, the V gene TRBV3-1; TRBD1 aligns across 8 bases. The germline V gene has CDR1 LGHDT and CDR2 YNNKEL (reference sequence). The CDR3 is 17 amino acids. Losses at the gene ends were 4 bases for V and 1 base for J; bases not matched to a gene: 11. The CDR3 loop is CASSPKDRERTNTEAFF. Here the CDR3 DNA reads TGTGCCAGCAGCCCCAAGGACAGGGAGAGGACGAACACTGAAGCTTTCTTT.

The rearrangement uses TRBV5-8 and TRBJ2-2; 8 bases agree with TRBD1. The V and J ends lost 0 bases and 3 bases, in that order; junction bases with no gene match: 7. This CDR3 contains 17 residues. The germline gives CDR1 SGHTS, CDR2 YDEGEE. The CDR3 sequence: CASSLAAGGMDTGELFF. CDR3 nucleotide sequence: TGTGCCAGCAGCTTGGCGGCAGGGGGCATGGACACCGGGGAGCTGTTTTTT.

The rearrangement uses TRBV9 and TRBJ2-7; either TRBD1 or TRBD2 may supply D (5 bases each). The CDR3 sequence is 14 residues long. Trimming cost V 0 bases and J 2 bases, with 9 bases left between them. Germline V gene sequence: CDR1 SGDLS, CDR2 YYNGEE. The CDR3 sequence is CASSVDRRAYEQYF. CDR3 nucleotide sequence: TGTGCCAGCAGCGTAGACAGGCGGGCCTACGAGCAGTACTTC.

DNA of the CDR3: TGTGCCACCAGTGCAACCAGGAACACCGGGGAGCTGTTTTTT. Translation gives CATSATRNTGELFF. The chain employs TRBV24-1 and TRBJ2-2, with no clear D. Germline V CDR1 and CDR2: KGHDR, SFDVKD. The CDR3 has 14 residues. V shed 5 bases and J shed 1 base, with 7 bases lying between them.

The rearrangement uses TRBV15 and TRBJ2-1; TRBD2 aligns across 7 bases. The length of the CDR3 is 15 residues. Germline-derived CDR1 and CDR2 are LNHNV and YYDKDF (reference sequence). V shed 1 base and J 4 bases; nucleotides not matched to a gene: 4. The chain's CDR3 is CATSRGRETYNEQFF. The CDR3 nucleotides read TGTGCCACCAGCAGAGGGCGGGAGACGTACAATGAGCAGTTCTTC.

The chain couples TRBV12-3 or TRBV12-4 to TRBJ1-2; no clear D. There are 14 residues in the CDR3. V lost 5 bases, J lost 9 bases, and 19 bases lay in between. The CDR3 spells CASSPMRGRLSYTF. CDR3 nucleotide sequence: TGTGCCAGCAGTCCCATGCGCGGGCGGTTAAGCTACACCTTC.

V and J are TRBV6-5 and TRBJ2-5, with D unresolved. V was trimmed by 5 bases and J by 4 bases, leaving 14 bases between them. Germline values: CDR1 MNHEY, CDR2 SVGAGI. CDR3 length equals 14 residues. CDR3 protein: CASSPFWAGETQYF. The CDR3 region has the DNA TGTGCCAGCAGTCCCTTCTGGGCCGGAGAGACCCAGTACTTC.

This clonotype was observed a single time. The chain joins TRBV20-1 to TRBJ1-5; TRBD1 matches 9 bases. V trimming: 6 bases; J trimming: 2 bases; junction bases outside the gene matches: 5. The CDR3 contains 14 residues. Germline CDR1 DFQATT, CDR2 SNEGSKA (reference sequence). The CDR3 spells CSAIQGAGNQPQHF. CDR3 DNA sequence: TGCAGTGCCATACAGGGGGCGGGCAATCAGCCCCAGCATTTT.

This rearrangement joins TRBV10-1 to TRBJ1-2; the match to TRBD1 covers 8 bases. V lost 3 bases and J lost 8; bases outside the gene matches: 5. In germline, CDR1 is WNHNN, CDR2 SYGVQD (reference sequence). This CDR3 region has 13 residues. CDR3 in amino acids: CASSDMDRDGYTF. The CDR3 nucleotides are TGCGCCAGCAGTGACATGGACAGGGACGGCTACACCTTC.

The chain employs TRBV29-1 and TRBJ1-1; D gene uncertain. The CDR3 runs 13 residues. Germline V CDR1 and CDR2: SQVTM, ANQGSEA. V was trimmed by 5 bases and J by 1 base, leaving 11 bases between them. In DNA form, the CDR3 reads TGCAGCGTTCAGTTATCAGGGAACACTGAAGCTTTCTTT. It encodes CSVQLSGNTEAFF.

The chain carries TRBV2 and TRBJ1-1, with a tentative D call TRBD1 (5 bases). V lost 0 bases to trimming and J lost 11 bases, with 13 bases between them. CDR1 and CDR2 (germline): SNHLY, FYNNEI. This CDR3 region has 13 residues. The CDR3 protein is CASSEAEGIDAFF. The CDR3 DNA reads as TGTGCCAGCAGTGAAGCGGAGGGGATAGACGCTTTCTTT.

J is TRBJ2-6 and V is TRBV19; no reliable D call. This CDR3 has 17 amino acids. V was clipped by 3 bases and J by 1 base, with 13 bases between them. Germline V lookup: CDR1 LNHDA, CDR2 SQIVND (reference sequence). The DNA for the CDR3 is TGTGCCAGTAGTATCGCAGCCTCTATGTCTGGGGCCAACGTCCTGACTTTC. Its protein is CASSIAASMSGANVLTF.

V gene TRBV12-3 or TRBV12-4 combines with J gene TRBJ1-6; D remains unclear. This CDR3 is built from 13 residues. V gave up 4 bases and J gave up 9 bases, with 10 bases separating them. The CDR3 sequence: CASSSPGSSPLHF. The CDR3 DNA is TGTGCCAGCAGTTCCCCCGGGAGTTCACCCCTCCACTTT.

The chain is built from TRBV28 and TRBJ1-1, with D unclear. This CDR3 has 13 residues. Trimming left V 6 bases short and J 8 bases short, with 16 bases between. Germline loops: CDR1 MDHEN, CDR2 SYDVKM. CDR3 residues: CASRKRAPFEAFF. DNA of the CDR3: TGTGCCAGCAGAAAGAGGGCCCCCTTCGAAGCTTTCTTT.

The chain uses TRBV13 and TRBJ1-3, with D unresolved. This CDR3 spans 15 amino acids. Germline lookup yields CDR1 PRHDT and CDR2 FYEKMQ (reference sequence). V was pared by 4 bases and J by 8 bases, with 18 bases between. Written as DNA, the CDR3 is TGTGCCAGCAGCTCGGTTCAGAAACTCGGAGACACCATATATTTT. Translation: CASSSVQKLGDTIYF.